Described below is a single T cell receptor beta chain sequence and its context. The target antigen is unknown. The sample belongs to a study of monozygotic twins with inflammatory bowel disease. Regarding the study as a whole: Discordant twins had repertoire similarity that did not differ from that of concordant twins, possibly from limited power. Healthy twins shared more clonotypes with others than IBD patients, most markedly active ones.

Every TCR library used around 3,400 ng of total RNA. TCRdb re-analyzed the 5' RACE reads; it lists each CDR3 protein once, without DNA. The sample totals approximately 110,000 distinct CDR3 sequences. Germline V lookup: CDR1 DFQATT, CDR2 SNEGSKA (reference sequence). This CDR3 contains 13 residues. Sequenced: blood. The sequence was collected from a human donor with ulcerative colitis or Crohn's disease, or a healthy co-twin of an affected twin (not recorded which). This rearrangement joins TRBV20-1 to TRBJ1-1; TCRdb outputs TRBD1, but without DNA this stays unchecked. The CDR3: CSASVLPGSEAFF.